Below, 8 T cell receptor beta chains from the same sample are listed, as sequenced in a study of control samples from healthy donors and cancer patients. The table came from immunoSEQ multiplex PCR; TCRdb's copy has only in-frame clones and leaves some out. The sample carries over 150,000 clones, approximately 92% recorded once. Input material: blood. The receptors shown here come from a man aged 18 to 29 in good health.

V and J are TRBV14 and TRBJ1-3; D call uncertain. Germline lookup yields CDR1 SGHDN and CDR2 FVKESK. The CDR3 is made up of 19 amino acids. V was shortened by 1 base and J by 1 base, with 20 bases between the two germline ends. CDR3 sequence (DNA): TGTGCCAGCAGCCAAGTAGAAGCGGGCAGAGGATTTTCTGGAAACACCATATATTTT. This codes for CASSQVEAGRGFSGNTIYF.

The V and J genes are TRBV30 and TRBJ2-7; no clear D gene. This CDR3 comprises 12 residues. V lost 4 bases and J 3 bases, leaving 10 bases between the germline ends. The germline CDR1 and CDR2 sequences are GTSNPN and SVGIG (reference sequence). CDR3 protein: CAWTDNFYEQYF. CDR3 nucleotides: TGTGCCTGGACGGATAATTTCTACGAGCAGTACTTC.

The V gene is TRBV2, the J gene TRBJ2-6; 7 positions match TRBD2. After removal of 5 bases from V and 0 bases from J, the junction contained 4 bases not matched to a gene. The CDR3 sequence is 16 residues long. The germline V gene has CDR1 SNHLY and CDR2 FYNNEI. CDR3 in DNA: TGTGCCAGCAGTAAAAGCGGGGCCTCTGGGGCCAACGTCCTGACTTTC. It specifies CASSKSGASGANVLTF. Filled out from reference TRBV2 and TRBJ2-6, the complete variable domain reads EPEVTQTPSHQVTQMGQEVILRCVPISNHLYFYWYRQILGQKVEFLVSFYNNEISEKSEIFDDQFSVERPDGSNFTLKIRSTKLEDSAMYFCASSKSGASGANVLTFGAGSRLTVL.

This clone appeared a single time. V is TRBV19 and J is TRBJ1-4; the D gene is possibly TRBD1 (6 bases). The V end was cut by 4 bases, the J end by 3 bases, with 12 bases between. This CDR3 comprises 15 residues. Per germline, CDR1 LNHDA and CDR2 SQIVND (reference sequence). The CDR3 loop reads CASSTLDRSNEKLFF. CDR3 DNA: TGTGCCAGTAGTACCCTCGACAGGTCTAATGAAAAACTGTTTTTT. Together with reference TRBV19 and TRBJ1-4, the CDR3 gives the full variable domain: DGGITQSPKYLFRKEGQNVTLSCEQNLNHDAMYWYRQDPGQGLRLIYYSQIVNDFQKGDIAEGYSVSREKKESFPLTVTSAQKNPTAFYLCASSTLDRSNEKLFFGSGTQLSVL.

The chain links TRBV12-3 or TRBV12-4 to TRBJ1-2; TRBD1 is a possible D gene (5 bases). The V end lost 6 bases, the J end lost 12 bases, and 17 bases lay between the germline ends. The CDR3 is made up of 12 amino acids. This CDR3 is CASSSLTGDDTF. The CDR3 nucleotides are TGTGCCAGCAGCTCCCTCACCGGGGACGACACCTTC.

The CDR3: CASSVGRSYRDEKLFF. The CDR3 nucleotides read TGTGCCAGCAGCGTAGGACGGTCATACCGGGATGAAAAACTGTTTTTT. The chain joins TRBV9 to TRBJ1-4; D remains ambiguous. The CDR3 runs 16 residues. The germline V and J ends were trimmed by 0 bases and 6 bases, with 15 bases remaining between them. The germline V gene has CDR1 SGDLS and CDR2 YYNGEE.

The rearrangement uses TRBV7-2 and TRBJ1-5; maybe TRBD1 (6 bases). Trimming cost V 7 bases and J 9 bases, with 19 bases left between them. Looked up from germline, CDR1 is SGHTA and CDR2 is FQGNSA. The CDR3 runs to 14 residues. The CDR3 loop reads CASILPGGQRPQHF. CDR3 DNA: TGTGCCAGCATCCTACCTGGGGGGCAGCGGCCCCAGCATTTT.

Concerning this clone: This same CDR3 is encoded by further DNA sequences in the sample. The J gene is TRBJ1-5, the V gene TRBV5-5; tentatively, D is TRBD1 (6 bases). Trimming took off 4 bases at V and 4 bases at J, with 18 bases between the two ends. The CDR3 has 16 residues. CDR1 SGHKS and CDR2 YYEKEE come from the germline V gene (reference sequence). The CDR3 bases are TGTGCCAGCAGCCTGTCCCTCGGGACATCTAATCAGCCCCAGCATTTT. It translates to CASSLSLGTSNQPQHF.